These 30 T cell receptor beta chains originate from one sample sequenced in a study of shared clonotypes between healthy human individuals. The protocol was immunoSEQ multiplex PCR, while the TCRdb copy is restricted to in-frame clones and leaves out a portion. The sample gives 110,000 or so clones, under 70% of which show up once; just under 25% is in the top ten. The sample consisted of memory CD8+ T cells sorted from blood. Subset described: CD45RO+ cells pooled with CCR7-negative TemRA cells. The receptors were sampled from a woman aged 25 to 39 in good health.

Note on this clone: Only one base separates this from a far larger clonotype, so it likely reflects a read error. This chain uses TRBV7-2 with TRBJ2-5; 7 nucleotides align to TRBD1. CDR3 length: 15 residues. Per the germline V gene, CDR1 is SGHTA and CDR2 is FQGNSA. After removal of 3 bases from V and 9 bases from J, the junction contained 13 bases not matched to a gene. The CDR3 sequence is CASSFYQGVVEAQYF. CDR3 DNA sequence: TGTGCCAGCAGCTTTTATCAGGGGGTAGTGGAGGCCCAGTACTTC.

This sequence joins TRBV21-1 and TRBJ2-3; the D call in the table, TRBD2, was not verified against the DNA. TRBV21-1 is flagged as a pseudogene. The CDR3 spans 14 residues. The CDR3: CASTTGTYTDTQYF. The CDR3 coding sequence is TGTGCCAGCACAACCGGGACTTATACAGATACGCAGTATTTT.

The chain uses TRBV9 and TRBJ1-1; no clear D. The CDR3 length is 13 residues. In germline, CDR1 is SGDLS, CDR2 YYNGEE. Trimming shortened V by 0 bases and J by 1 base, and 4 bases separated the two germline ends. The CDR3 DNA sequence: TGTGCCAGCAGCGTAGGCACGAACACTGAAGCTTTCTTT. This sequence encodes CASSVGTNTEAFF.

This clone has a count of ten or more. The J gene is TRBJ2-3, the V gene TRBV4-2, with D maybe TRBD1 (7 bases). V shed 5 bases and J shed 0 bases, with 18 bases lying between them. This CDR3 region has 17 residues. Germline V gene data show CDR1 as LGHNA and CDR2 as YNFKEQ. As DNA, the CDR3 is TGTGCCAGCAGCTTAGAATGGGCAGGGGGGAGCACAGATACGCAGTATTTT. It translates to CASSLEWAGGSTDTQYF.

The chain uses TRBV4-2 and TRBJ1-5, with D possibly matching TRBD1 (5 bases). The CDR3 consists of 17 residues. V was clipped by 2 bases and J by 7 bases, with 21 bases between them. Germline V gives CDR1 LGHNA, CDR2 YNFKEQ. The CDR3 protein is CASSQTWPGPAGQPQHF. Written as DNA, the CDR3 is TGTGCCAGCAGCCAAACGTGGCCGGGACCCGCGGGCCAGCCCCAGCATTTT.

This clone was seen a handful of times. V gene TRBV19 combines with J gene TRBJ1-5, with D possibly matching TRBD1 (5 bases). V gave up 6 bases and J gave up 5 bases, with 14 bases separating them. This CDR3 has 14 residues. Germline V gene data show CDR1 as LNHDA and CDR2 as SQIVND (reference sequence). The CDR3 region is CASRLRGEHQPQHF. CDR3 bases: TGTGCCAGTAGACTCCGGGGGGAGCATCAGCCCCAGCATTTT.

The chain couples TRBV11-2 to TRBJ2-4; TRBD1 matches 7 bases. The CDR3 is 17 residues long. Germline V lookup: CDR1 SGHAT, CDR2 FQNNGV. Unmatched junction bases numbered 15, after V lost 4 bases and J lost 6 bases. The CDR3 nucleotides are TGTGCCAGCAGCTCTCAGGTGGCAGGGGGATATTCAAACATTCAGTACTTC. Protein product: CASSSQVAGGYSNIQYF.

The chain combines TRBV12-5 with TRBJ2-7; no reliable D call. Trimming removed 3 bases from V and 5 bases from J, with 5 bases in between. Germline assignment: CDR1 LGHNT and CDR2 FRNRAP. This CDR3 spans 11 amino acids. DNA for the CDR3: TGTGCTAGTGGTTTACCCGACGAGCAGTACTTC. This codes for CASGLPDEQYF.

V and J are TRBV1 and TRBJ1-1. TRBV1 is labeled a pseudogene. The CDR3 consists of 18 residues. CDR3 residues: CTSSQDESWRDPNTEAFF. In DNA form, the CDR3 reads TGCACCAGCAGCCAAGATGAGAGCTGGAGGGACCCGAACACTGAAGCTTTCTTT.

This clone showed up just a few times. The J gene is TRBJ2-5, the V gene TRBV2, with 9 bases matching TRBD1. Trimming at V came to 5 bases and at J to 2 bases, leaving 6 bases not matched to a gene. This CDR3 has 15 residues. Germline CDR1 SNHLY, CDR2 FYNNEI. The CDR3 spells CASSLEGQGQETQYF. In DNA form, the CDR3 reads TGTGCCAGCAGTCTCGAGGGACAGGGACAAGAGACCCAGTACTTC.

The DNA for the CDR3 is TGTGCCAGCAGCTTGGGGGACAGTATCTACAATGAGCAGTTCTTC. Amino acid sequence: CASSLGDSIYNEQFF. V is TRBV5-6 and J is TRBJ2-1, with 7 nucleotides matching TRBD1. Looked up from germline, CDR1 is SGHDT and CDR2 is YYEEEE. Germline trimming cut 0 bases from V and 3 bases from J; bases unmatched to any gene: 3. The CDR3 spans 15 residues.

This clone was picked up a small number of times. The chain joins TRBV9 to TRBJ2-3; D remains unclear. Trimming removed 5 bases at V and 7 bases at J, with 14 bases between. CDR1 and CDR2 (germline): SGDLS, YYNGEE. This CDR3 contains 13 residues. The CDR3 bases are TGTGCCAGCAGGTATCCAGCTCCTAATACGCAGTATTTT. Amino acids: CASRYPAPNTQYF.

The chain uses TRBV4-1 and TRBJ2-7, with TRBD1 matching over 7 bases. Germline V gives CDR1 MGHRA, CDR2 YSYEKL. This CDR3 has 14 residues. With 3 bases clipped from V and 5 bases from J, the junction kept 7 bases outside the gene matches. As DNA, the CDR3 is TGCGCCAGCAGCCACGTTACAGGGGCCCACGAGCAGTACTTC. This sequence encodes CASSHVTGAHEQYF.

This chain connects TRBV6-1 to TRBJ2-7; D might be TRBD1 (6 bases). Per the germline V gene, CDR1 is MNHNS and CDR2 is SASEGT. Trimming took 8 bases from V and 1 from J, leaving 15 bases between them. The CDR3 is made up of 14 amino acids. The CDR3 nucleotides are TGTGCCAGCTCCCCTAGGGGACAATCCTACGAGCAGTACTTC. As protein: CASSPRGQSYEQYF.

The chain uses TRBV7-7 and TRBJ2-1; 7 bases are shared with TRBD2. The ends lost 5 bases at V and 9 bases at J; junction bases unmatched: 16. The germline V gene encodes CDR1 SSHAT and CDR2 FNYEAQ (reference sequence). This CDR3 has 16 residues. The CDR3 here is CASSHYRGSGNGEQFF. For the CDR3, the DNA is TGTGCCAGCAGCCATTACCGGGGGAGCGGGAATGGTGAGCAGTTCTTC.

The chain joins TRBV7-9 to TRBJ2-5; 9 nucleotides line up with TRBD2. V trimming: 5 bases; J trimming: 2 bases; junction bases outside the gene matches: 6. This CDR3 is built from 15 residues. Germline V CDR1 and CDR2: SEHNR, FQNEAQ (reference sequence). The CDR3: CASSLRSGGQETQYF. CDR3 nucleotide sequence: TGTGCCAGCAGCCTCAGGAGCGGGGGGCAAGAGACCCAGTACTTC.

The chain uses TRBV6-1 and TRBJ1-4; no reliable D call. V dropped 4 bases and J dropped 7 bases, with 13 bases sitting between them. The CDR3 extends over 14 amino acids. The germline V gene encodes CDR1 MNHNS and CDR2 SASEGT. The CDR3 bases are TGTGCCAGCAGTGGAGGGAAGGGAGGTGAAAAACTGTTTTTT. It codes for CASSGGKGGEKLFF.

J is TRBJ2-7 and V is TRBV27, with D perhaps given as TRBD1 or TRBD2 (7 bases each). The CDR3 is made up of 16 amino acids. V dropped 3 bases and J dropped 0 bases, with 15 bases sitting between them. Germline CDR1 MNHEY, CDR2 SMNVEV (reference sequence). The CDR3 bases are TGTGCCAGCAGTTTTGTCAGGGGGGGAGACTCCTACGAGCAGTACTTC. This encodes CASSFVRGGDSYEQYF.

The gene calls are TRBV2 and TRBJ1-1, with unresolved D. In germline, CDR1 is SNHLY, CDR2 FYNNEI. V was clipped by 10 bases and J by 12 bases, with 15 bases between them. The CDR3 consists of 10 residues. The CDR3 nucleotides are TGTGCCACCTCCCTTGGTGAGCCTTTCTTT. It codes for CATSLGEPFF.

This sequence joins TRBV5-6 and TRBJ2-7, with D tentatively TRBD2 (6 bases). Trimming cost V 2 bases and J 2 bases, with 14 bases left between them. Germline values: CDR1 SGHDT, CDR2 YYEEEE. CDR3 length: 15 residues. The CDR3 region is CASSLEGGGTYEQYF. CDR3 DNA: TGTGCCAGCAGCTTAGAAGGCGGAGGGACCTACGAGCAGTACTTC.

The V gene is TRBV5-1, the J gene TRBJ2-2; TRBD2 matches 11 bases. V was pared by 4 bases and J by 7 bases, with 3 bases of the junction left unmatched. The V gene's germline CDR1 is SGHRS and CDR2 YFSETQ. There are 14 residues in the CDR3. CDR3 in amino acids: CASSHGTSGGELFF. For the CDR3, the DNA is TGCGCCAGCAGCCACGGGACTAGCGGCGGGGAGCTGTTTTTT. Full variable domain (outside the CDR3, taken from reference TRBV5-1 and TRBJ2-2): KAGVTQTPRYLIKTRGQQVTLSCSPISGHRSVSWYQQTPGQGLQFLFEYFSETQRNKGNFPGRFSGRQFSNSRSEMNVSTLELGDSALYLCASSHGTSGGELFFGEGSRLTVL.

This chain uses TRBV5-4 with TRBJ2-3; 9 bases are a match to TRBD2. CDR3 length equals 17 residues. Germline V CDR1 and CDR2: SGHNT, YYREEE (reference sequence). J was trimmed by 2 bases and V by 2 bases; bases with no gene match: 9. CDR3 coding DNA: TGTGCCAGCAGCTTAGTTCCGAGACTAGCGGACACAGATACGCAGTATTTT. Amino acids: CASSLVPRLADTDTQYF.

This rearrangement joins TRBV7-8 to TRBJ2-2; D is uncertain. Trimming stripped 3 bases from V and 7 bases from J, with 3 bases between. CDR1 SGHVS and CDR2 FQNEAQ come from the germline V gene. This CDR3 is 11 amino acids long. CDR3 sequence: CASSFLGELFF. In nucleotides, the CDR3 is TGTGCCAGCAGCTTCCTCGGGGAGCTGTTTTTT.

This clone was seen repeatedly, ten times or more. The chain uses TRBV28 and TRBJ2-2, with unresolved D. The CDR3 runs 12 residues. V was clipped by 1 base and J by 4 bases, with 1 base between them. Per the germline V gene, CDR1 is MDHEN and CDR2 is SYDVKM. In DNA, the CDR3 is TGTGCCAGCAGTTTATCCACCGGGGAGCTGTTTTTT. It codes for CASSLSTGELFF.

The rearrangement links TRBV6-1 to TRBJ2-7, with D perhaps being TRBD1 or TRBD2 (6 bases each). Trimming removed 1 base from V and 7 bases from J, with 17 bases in between. CDR3 size: 15 residues. Germline V gene lookup returns CDR1 MNHNS and CDR2 SASEGT. DNA of the CDR3: TGTGCCAGCAGTGAAGTTCCGACAGGCGGGGAGGAGCAGTACTTC. It specifies CASSEVPTGGEEQYF.

The gene calls are TRBV6-5 and TRBJ2-2; no clear D gene. The CDR3 covers 13 residues. Germline CDR1 MNHEY, CDR2 SVGAGI. V lost 6 bases to trimming and J lost 10 bases, with 15 bases between them. The CDR3 region is CASRGSWVLELFF. The CDR3 region has the DNA TGTGCCAGCAGGGGTAGCTGGGTTCTGGAGCTGTTTTTT.

This clone was counted a few times. J is TRBJ1-2 and V is TRBV28, with D possibly TRBD1 on 5 matching bases. CDR1 and CDR2 from the germline V gene are MDHEN and SYDVKM. The V end was cut by 5 bases, the J end by 8 bases, with 24 bases between. The CDR3 totals 16 residues. Here the CDR3 reads CASSLRLGALGVGYTF. DNA for the CDR3: TGTGCCAGCAGTCTCCGCCTAGGGGCACTGGGGGTAGGCTACACCTTC.

The rearrangement uses TRBV4-2 and TRBJ1-4; D gene ambiguous. The CDR3 runs 12 residues. Germline assignment: CDR1 LGHNA and CDR2 YNFKEQ. Trimming shortened V by 5 bases and J by 7 bases, and 8 bases separated the two germline ends. The CDR3 is CASSFRGEKLFF. The CDR3 DNA follows: TGTGCCAGCAGCTTTCGTGGTGAAAAACTGTTTTTT.

The table lists this clone with a few counts. This chain links TRBV6-4 with TRBJ2-1, with D perhaps TRBD2 (5 bases). The V end lost 0 bases, the J end lost 6 bases, and 12 bases lay between the germline ends. Germline CDR1 and CDR2: MRHNA and SNTAGT. The CDR3 runs 15 residues. DNA of the CDR3: TGTGCCAGCAGTGACTCGGACTTAACGAGCAATGAGCAGTTCTTC. This translates into CASSDSDLTSNEQFF.

This clone was found a few times. The genes are TRBV6-1 and TRBJ2-7; 11 positions agree with TRBD1. V was pared by 2 bases and J by 3 bases, with 6 bases of the junction left unmatched. The CDR3 length is 16 residues. Germline assignment: CDR1 MNHNS and CDR2 SASEGT. For the CDR3, the DNA is TGTGCCAGCAGTGAAAGCGCCGGGACAGGGGGCTACGAGCAGTACTTC. Its translation is CASSESAGTGGYEQYF.